One sample yielded the 28 T cell receptor beta chains listed below, sequenced in a study of T cell repertoires in cytomegalovirus infection. TCRdb redid the calling of the reads with MiXCR, one entry per CDR3 protein. Among about 920,000 distinct CDR3 sequences listed, 30% to 40% were seen once. Their specific antigens are unknown. The input for sequencing was cultured CD8+ T cells from PBMCs, taken from culture after CMV antigen stimulation. Receptor source: a human donor in good health (CMV status not recorded). Some clones in this sample may be carry-over from other donors' samples.

This clonotype was seen a handful of times. The CDR3 spells CATSDRTGDGYTF. In DNA form, the CDR3 reads TGTGCCACCAGTGACAGGACAGGCGATGGCTACACCTTC. The V and J genes are TRBV24-1 and TRBJ1-2; 7 bases agree with TRBD1. The CDR3 extends over 13 amino acids. Trimming cost V 4 bases and J 6 bases; bases outside gene matches: 4. Germline loops: CDR1 KGHDR, CDR2 SFDVKD.

This clonotype was observed a handful of times. J is TRBJ2-2 and V is TRBV15; TRBD1 agrees at 8 bases. CDR1 and CDR2 from the germline V gene are LNHNV and YYDKDF (reference sequence). This CDR3 is built from 18 residues. Trimming cost V 3 bases and J 7 bases; bases outside gene matches: 16. For the CDR3, the DNA is TGTGCCACCAGCAGTCCTCTTCTGGAGCAGGGGGCTAACGGGGAGCTGTTTTTT. Amino acid sequence: CATSSPLLEQGANGELFF.

This clonotype was seen only a few times. The chain joins TRBV25-1 to TRBJ1-1, with no clear D. Trimming stripped 3 bases from V and 3 bases from J, with 8 bases between. Germline CDR1 MGHDK, CDR2 SYGVNS. The CDR3 totals 13 residues. The CDR3 reads CASSDWGDTEAFF. The CDR3 bases are TGTGCCAGCAGTGACTGGGGAGACACTGAAGCTTTCTTT.

This clonotype was counted only a few times. The genes are TRBV7-2 and TRBJ2-1, with D possibly being TRBD2 (6 bases). V was pared by 1 base and J by 6 bases, with 10 bases between. Germline V gene lookup returns CDR1 SGHTA and CDR2 FQGNSA. The CDR3 is 14 residues long. DNA of the CDR3: TGTGCCAGCAGCTTAGAGGACTACCTCAATGAGCAGTTCTTC. Protein: CASSLEDYLNEQFF.

This sequence joins TRBV2 and TRBJ2-1; 7 nucleotides match TRBD2. The CDR3 has 15 amino acids. The V gene's germline CDR1 is SNHLY and CDR2 FYNNEI. Losses at the gene ends were 5 bases for V and 6 bases for J; bases not matched to a gene: 10. CDR3 sequence (DNA): TGTGCCAGCAGTCCCCTGGGGGGGAGTCTCAATGAGCAGTTCTTC. It yields the protein CASSPLGGSLNEQFF.

This clonotype was seen a few times. V usage is TRBV7-2 and J usage is TRBJ2-3; a possible D gene is TRBD2 (6 bases). CDR1 SGHTA and CDR2 FQGNSA come from the germline V gene. V was clipped by 1 base and J by 6 bases, with 14 bases between them. There are 15 residues in the CDR3. The CDR3 nucleotides read TGTGCCAGCAGCTTAGGGGGAGGCGGTCAGGATACGCAGTATTTT. Residues: CASSLGGGGQDTQYF.

This chain uses TRBV13 with TRBJ2-2; TRBD1 might be the D (6 bases). CDR3 length: 14 amino acids. Trimming took 8 bases from V and 1 from J, leaving 11 bases between them. Germline CDR1 and CDR2: PRHDT and FYEKMQ (reference sequence). CDR3: CASGGGQNTGELFF. The CDR3 DNA reads as TGTGCCAGCGGTGGGGGACAGAACACCGGGGAGCTGTTTTTT.

The chain recombines TRBV6-5 with TRBJ2-1; 15 positions match TRBD2. Trimming took 6 bases from V and 7 from J; bases not matched to a gene: 10. Germline V gene lookup returns CDR1 MNHEY and CDR2 SVGAGI. This CDR3 is built from 17 residues. This CDR3 is CASRRGTSGGKGNEQFF. The DNA of the CDR3 is TGTGCCAGCAGACGGGGGACTAGCGGGGGGAAAGGTAATGAGCAGTTCTTC.

The sample holds many counts of this clonotype. The CDR3 here is CASALQGGSTDTQYF. The CDR3 DNA sequence: TGTGCCAGCGCCCTACAGGGGGGAAGCACAGATACGCAGTATTTT. This chain uses TRBV3-1 with TRBJ2-3; 8 nucleotides line up with TRBD1. CDR3 length: 15 amino acids. V lost 8 bases, J lost 0 bases, and 7 bases stayed unmatched. From germline, CDR1 is LGHDT and CDR2 YNNKEL (reference sequence).

This clonotype has ten or more counts. The gene calls are TRBV7-2 and TRBJ2-5; D unresolved. Germline V gene data show CDR1 as SGHTA and CDR2 as FQGNSA. V dropped 5 bases and J dropped 7 bases, with 23 bases sitting between them. CDR3 length equals 16 residues. DNA of the CDR3: TGTGCCAGCAGCGTACTCGGGTCGACCACAGCCGGGACCCAGTACTTC. Protein: CASSVLGSTTAGTQYF. Using reference TRBV7-2 and TRBJ2-5 for the parts outside the CDR3, the full variable domain is GAGVSQSPSNKVTEKGKDVELRCDPISGHTALYWYRQSLGQGLEFLIYFQGNSAPDKSGLPSDRFSAERTGGSVSTLTIQRTQQEDSAVYLCASSVLGSTTAGTQYFGPGTRLLVL.

As for this clonotype: The junction departs from the called germline gene at one end, perhaps through a read error. The chain employs TRBV28 and TRBJ1-3, with 7 bases fitting TRBD1. The CDR3 has 12 residues. Looked up from germline, CDR1 is MDHEN and CDR2 is SYDVKM. Here the CDR3 reads CASRTGYRGPNF. The CDR3 coding sequence is TGTGCCAGCAGGACTGGCTACAGGGGACCAAATTTT.

This chain connects TRBV5-8 to TRBJ1-5, with no clear D. Trimming took off 2 bases at V and 0 bases at J, with 15 bases between the two ends. This CDR3 region has 17 residues. Germline V gene sequence: CDR1 SGHTS, CDR2 YDEGEE. CDR3 coding DNA: TGTGCCAGCAGCTTCTGGGGAACACCGGGTAGCAATCAGCCCCAGCATTTT. As protein: CASSFWGTPGSNQPQHF. Together with reference TRBV5-8 and TRBJ1-5, the CDR3 gives the full variable domain: EAGVTQSPTHLIKTRGQQATLRCSPISGHTSVYWYQQALGLGLQFLLWYDEGEERNRGNFPPRFSGRQFPNYSSELNVNALELEDSALYLCASSFWGTPGSNQPQHFGDGTRLSIL.

This clonotype has only a few counts. V and J are TRBV12-3 or TRBV12-4 and TRBJ2-4, with D tentatively TRBD1 (5 bases). The CDR3 length is 16 residues. V lost 3 bases, J lost 2 bases, and 14 bases lay in between. The CDR3 nucleotides read TGTGCCAGCAGTTTTTTGACAGATCTACCCAAAAACATTCAGTACTTC. Its protein product is CASSFLTDLPKNIQYF.

The V call is TRBV9, the J call TRBJ2-1, with D maybe TRBD2 (7 bases). Germline lookup yields CDR1 SGDLS and CDR2 YYNGEE. Trimming removed 6 bases from V and 12 bases from J, with 25 bases in between. The CDR3 contains 15 residues. The CDR3 DNA follows: TGTGCCAGCACCGAGGGGGAGGGGCCTTACCTTTGGCAGTTCTTC. This translates into CASTEGEGPYLWQFF.

The CDR3 here is CASSFRDSLNTEAFF. As DNA, the CDR3 is TGCGCCAGCAGCTTTCGAGACAGCCTGAACACTGAAGCTTTCTTT. The chain links TRBV4-1 to TRBJ1-1; maybe TRBD1 (5 bases). V dropped 5 bases and J dropped 0 bases, with 13 bases sitting between them. The CDR3 consists of 15 residues. The V gene's germline CDR1 is MGHRA and CDR2 YSYEKL.

This clonotype was counted at least ten times. The V call is TRBV28, the J call TRBJ1-2, with D unclear. The CDR3 consists of 14 residues. From germline, CDR1 is MDHEN and CDR2 SYDVKM. Trimming took off 10 bases at V and 5 bases at J, with 20 bases between the two ends. The CDR3 DNA is TGTGCCACCTTGGGGAGGGTGGGGTGGTATGGCTACACCTTC. This encodes CATLGRVGWYGYTF.

This clonotype was seen more than once but under ten times. CDR3 nucleotides: TGTGCCAGCAGTTACGACAGGGGGACTGGCTACACCTTC. Its translation is CASSYDRGTGYTF. The chain uses TRBV6-5 and TRBJ1-2, with TRBD1 matching over 9 bases. CDR3 length equals 13 residues. CDR1 is MNHEY, CDR2 SVGAGI, per germline. Trimming at V came to 2 bases and at J to 7 bases, leaving 2 bases not matched to a gene.

The V and J genes are TRBV4-1 and TRBJ1-1; perhaps TRBD1 as D (5 bases). The V gene lost 0 bases and the J gene lost 5 bases, with 13 bases spanning the gap. CDR3 size: 15 residues. Germline values: CDR1 MGHRA, CDR2 YSYEKL. The CDR3 loop reads CASSQDGALGTEAFF. CDR3 DNA sequence: TGCGCCAGCAGCCAAGATGGGGCTCTAGGAACTGAAGCTTTCTTT.

The rearrangement joins TRBV6-5 to TRBJ2-2; 9 nucleotides align to TRBD1. This CDR3 is 16 amino acids long. Losses at the gene ends were 6 bases for V and 2 bases for J; bases not matched to a gene: 7. Germline CDR1 reads MNHEY; CDR2 reads SVGAGI. CDR3 DNA sequence: TGTGCCAGCAGGTCCGGGACAGGGATTAACACCGGGGAGCTGTTTTTT. Protein product: CASRSGTGINTGELFF.

The V gene is TRBV3-1, the J gene TRBJ2-4; the D is unclear. CDR1 and CDR2 (germline): LGHDT, YNNKEL (reference sequence). This CDR3 has 17 amino acids. V was shortened by 4 bases and J by 1 base, with 17 bases between the two germline ends. CDR3 DNA: TGTGCCAGCAGCCGATCAGACGGTGGAAATGCCAAAAACATTCAGTACTTC. Its translation: CASSRSDGGNAKNIQYF. Full variable domain (remainder filled in from reference TRBV3-1 and TRBJ2-4): DTAVSQTPKYLVTQMGNDKSIKCEQNLGHDTMYWYKQDSKKFLKIMFSYNNKELIINETVPNRFSPKSPDKAHLNLHINSLELGDSAVYFCASSRSDGGNAKNIQYFGAGTRLSVL.

The chain uses TRBV11-1 and TRBJ2-7; TRBD1 matches 8 bases. The germline V gene has CDR1 SGHAT and CDR2 FQDESV (reference sequence). V was clipped by 6 bases and J by 2 bases; unmatched bases: 6. The CDR3 spans 14 residues. The CDR3 protein is CASSMTGDPYEQYV. For the CDR3, the DNA is TGTGCCAGCAGTATGACAGGGGACCCCTACGAGCAGTACGTC.

A single count supports this clonotype. An end of the junction differs from the germline gene, which may be a read error. This chain joins TRBV12-3 or TRBV12-4 and TRBJ1-1; possible D gene TRBD1, 6 bases. The CDR3 length is 14 residues. The CDR3 loop reads CANSPGRGGTEAFF. In nucleotides, the CDR3 is TGTGCCAACAGTCCAGGAAGGGGGGGCACTGAAGCTTTCTTT.

The genes are TRBV4-3 and TRBJ1-5; no reliable D call. CDR1 LGHNA and CDR2 YSLEER come from the germline V gene. The CDR3 is made up of 15 amino acids. Trimming took off 6 bases at V and 3 bases at J, with 15 bases between the two ends. The CDR3 sequence is CASSLDIGHNQPQHF. Here the CDR3 DNA reads TGCGCCAGCAGTCTAGACATCGGCCACAATCAGCCCCAGCATTTT.

This clonotype was seen ten or more times. The chain has TRBV7-2 and TRBJ1-5, with D perhaps matching TRBD1 (5 bases). This CDR3 has 17 residues. The germline CDR1 and CDR2 sequences are SGHTA and FQGNSA. V was shortened by 1 base and J by 0 bases, with 13 bases between the two germline ends. In DNA form, the CDR3 reads TGTGCCAGCAGCTTAGGGCCGGGACCTTATAGCAATCAGCCCCAGCATTTT. Translation: CASSLGPGPYSNQPQHF.

The chain employs TRBV7-9 and TRBJ2-3, with 9 bases identical to TRBD1. CDR3 length: 14 amino acids. The germline V gene encodes CDR1 SEHNR and CDR2 FQNEAQ (reference sequence). The junction had 5 bases not matched to a gene; V was cut back by 6 bases and J by 4 bases. The DNA for the CDR3 is TGTGCCAGCAGTTCTACAGGGGGCCCAGATACGCAGTATTTT. It codes for CASSSTGGPDTQYF.

This clonotype has a handful of counts. CDR3 nucleotides: TGCAGCGTTGACATCCGGACGGATTGGAGGACGGGCACTGAAGCTTTCTTT. Protein sequence: CSVDIRTDWRTGTEAFF. V is TRBV29-1 and J is TRBJ1-1; no reliable D call. Trimming cost V 3 bases and J 4 bases, with 24 bases left between them. There are 17 residues in the CDR3. Germline assignment: CDR1 SQVTM and CDR2 ANQGSEA.

The chain is built from TRBV19 and TRBJ2-1; TRBD1 agrees at 7 bases. Germline CDR1 reads LNHDA; CDR2 reads SQIVND (reference sequence). V trimming: 0 bases; J trimming: 4 bases; junction bases outside the gene matches: 9. CDR3 length: 17 residues. CDR3 bases: TGTGCCAGTAGTATAGATCGCCAAGGGGGCCTTTACAATGAGCAGTTCTTC. It translates to CASSIDRQGGLYNEQFF.

J is TRBJ1-2 and V is TRBV5-4, with TRBD1 matching over 7 bases. The CDR3 is 15 amino acids. Germline-derived CDR1 and CDR2 are SGHNT and YYREEE (reference sequence). The J segment lost 3 bases and the V segment lost 6 bases, leaving 11 bases of the junction unmatched. This chain's CDR3 is CASTSGEGAHYGYTF. The CDR3 DNA sequence: TGTGCCAGCACCTCCGGAGAGGGGGCCCACTATGGCTACACCTTC.